The present T cell receptor (beta chain) was sequenced within a study of blood T cells in healthy people across ages. Researchers collected ten milliliters of peripheral blood from every single donor. A J-beta primer mix and a sample-barcoded 5' primer were used in a second PCR of roughly 6 to 11 cycles. Using its own MiXCR run on the 5' RACE reads, TCRdb lists one record per CDR3 protein. This table has some 920,000 distinct CDR3 sequences, roughly half appearing once. The CDR3 has 14 amino acids. CDR1 MGHRA and CDR2 YSYEKL come from the germline V gene. With 1 base clipped from V and 4 bases from J, the junction kept 2 bases outside the gene matches.

The TCR comes from a woman aged 55-69 years in good health. Sequenced material: blood. The chain recombines TRBV4-1 with TRBJ1-1, with 8 bases lining up with TRBD1. The CDR3 sequence is CASSQGTGFTEAFF. The DNA for the CDR3 is TGCGCCAGCAGCCAAGGGACAGGGTTCACTGAAGCTTTCTTT.